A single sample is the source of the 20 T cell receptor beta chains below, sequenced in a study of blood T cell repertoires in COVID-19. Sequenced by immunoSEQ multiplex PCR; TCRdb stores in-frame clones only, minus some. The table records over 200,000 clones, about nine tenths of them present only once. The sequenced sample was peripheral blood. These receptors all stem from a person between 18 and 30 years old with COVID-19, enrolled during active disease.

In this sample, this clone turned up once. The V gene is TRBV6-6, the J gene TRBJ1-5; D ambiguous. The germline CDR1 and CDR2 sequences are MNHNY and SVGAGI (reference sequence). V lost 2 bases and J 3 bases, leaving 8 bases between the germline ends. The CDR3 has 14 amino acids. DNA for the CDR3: TGTGCCAGCAGTTACGCGGAGTTCAATCAGCCCCAGCATTTT. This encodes CASSYAEFNQPQHF.

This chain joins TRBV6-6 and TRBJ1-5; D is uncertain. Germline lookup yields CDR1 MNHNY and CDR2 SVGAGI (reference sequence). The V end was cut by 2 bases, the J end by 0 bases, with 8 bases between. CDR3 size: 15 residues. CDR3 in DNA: TGTGCCAGCAGTTACACAGAAAATAGCAATCAGCCCCAGCATTTT. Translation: CASSYTENSNQPQHF.

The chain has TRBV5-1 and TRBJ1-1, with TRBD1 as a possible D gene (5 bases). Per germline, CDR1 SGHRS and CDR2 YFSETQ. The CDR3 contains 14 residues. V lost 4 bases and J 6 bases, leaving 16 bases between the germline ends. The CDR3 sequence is CASSTGTINAEAFF. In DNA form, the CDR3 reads TGCGCCAGCAGCACCGGGACTATTAACGCTGAAGCTTTCTTT.

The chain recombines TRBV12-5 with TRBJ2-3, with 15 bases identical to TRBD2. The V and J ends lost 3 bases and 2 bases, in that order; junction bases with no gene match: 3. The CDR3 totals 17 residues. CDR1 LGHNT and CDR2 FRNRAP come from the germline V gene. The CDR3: CASGLGLAGGYTDTQYF. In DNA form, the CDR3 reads TGTGCTAGTGGTTTAGGACTAGCGGGAGGGTACACAGATACGCAGTATTTT.

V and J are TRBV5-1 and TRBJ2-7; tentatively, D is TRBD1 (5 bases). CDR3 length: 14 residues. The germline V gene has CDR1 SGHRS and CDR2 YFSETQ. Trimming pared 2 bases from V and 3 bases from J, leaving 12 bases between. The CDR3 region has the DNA TGCGCCAGCAGCTTATGGGGCCCCAGCTACGAGCAGTACTTC. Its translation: CASSLWGPSYEQYF.

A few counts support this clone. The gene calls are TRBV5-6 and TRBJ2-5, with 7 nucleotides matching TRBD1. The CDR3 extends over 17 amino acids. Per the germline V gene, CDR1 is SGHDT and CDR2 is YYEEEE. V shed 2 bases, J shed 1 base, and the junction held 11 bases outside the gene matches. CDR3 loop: CASSLFRGPQFQETQYF. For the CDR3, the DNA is TGTGCCAGCAGCTTATTTAGGGGGCCCCAGTTCCAAGAGACCCAGTACTTC.

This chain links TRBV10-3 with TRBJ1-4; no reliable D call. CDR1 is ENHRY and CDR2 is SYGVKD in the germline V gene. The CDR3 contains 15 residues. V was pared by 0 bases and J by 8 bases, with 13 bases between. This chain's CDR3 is CAISESGSSDEKLFF. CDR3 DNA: TGTGCCATCAGTGAGTCGGGCAGTAGCGACGAAAAACTGTTTTTT.

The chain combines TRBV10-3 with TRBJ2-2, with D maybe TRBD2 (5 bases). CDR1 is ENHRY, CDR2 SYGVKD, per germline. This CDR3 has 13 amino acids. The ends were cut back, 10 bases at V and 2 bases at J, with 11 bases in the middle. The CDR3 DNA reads TGTGCCAATGGGGAGTTAAACACCGGGGAGCTGTTTTTT. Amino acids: CANGELNTGELFF.

The CDR3 nucleotides read TGTGCCAGCTCTCTGGAGACAGCAGCTAACTATGGCTACACCTTC. This encodes CASSLETAANYGYTF. This sequence joins TRBV2 and TRBJ1-2, with D tentatively TRBD1 (5 bases). Trimming left V 8 bases short and J 0 bases short, with 16 bases between. CDR3 length equals 15 residues. CDR1 SNHLY and CDR2 FYNNEI come from the germline V gene.

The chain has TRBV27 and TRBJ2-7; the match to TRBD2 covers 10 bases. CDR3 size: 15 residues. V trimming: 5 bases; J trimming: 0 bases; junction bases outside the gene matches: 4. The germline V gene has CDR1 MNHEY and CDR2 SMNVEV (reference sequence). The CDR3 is CASSRASGGSYEQYF. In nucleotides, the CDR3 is TGTGCCAGCAGTAGGGCTAGCGGGGGCTCCTACGAGCAGTACTTC.

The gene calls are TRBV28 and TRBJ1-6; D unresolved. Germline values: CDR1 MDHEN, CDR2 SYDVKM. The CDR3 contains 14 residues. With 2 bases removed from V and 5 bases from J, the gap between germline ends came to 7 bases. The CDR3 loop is CASSLNGDNSPLHF. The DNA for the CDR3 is TGTGCCAGCAGTTTAAACGGAGATAATTCACCCCTCCACTTT.

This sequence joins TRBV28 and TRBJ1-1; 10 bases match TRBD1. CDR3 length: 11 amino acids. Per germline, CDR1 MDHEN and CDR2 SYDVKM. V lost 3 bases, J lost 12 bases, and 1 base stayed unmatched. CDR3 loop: CASSLGQGTFF. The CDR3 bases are TGTGCCAGCAGTTTGGGACAGGGGACTTTCTTT.

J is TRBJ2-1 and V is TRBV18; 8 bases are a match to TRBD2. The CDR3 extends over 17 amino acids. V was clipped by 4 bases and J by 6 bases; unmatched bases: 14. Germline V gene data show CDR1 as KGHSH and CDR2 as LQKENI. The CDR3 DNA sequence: TGTGCCAGCTCACACTCCCTGGGACTAGGCACACTCAATGAGCAGTTCTTC. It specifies CASSHSLGLGTLNEQFF.

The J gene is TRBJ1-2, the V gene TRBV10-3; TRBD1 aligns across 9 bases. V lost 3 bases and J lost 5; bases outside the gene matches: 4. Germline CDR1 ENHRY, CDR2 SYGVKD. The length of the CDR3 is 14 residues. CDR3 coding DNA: TGTGCCATCAGTGACGACAGGGGGAGGTATGGCTACACCTTC. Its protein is CAISDDRGRYGYTF.

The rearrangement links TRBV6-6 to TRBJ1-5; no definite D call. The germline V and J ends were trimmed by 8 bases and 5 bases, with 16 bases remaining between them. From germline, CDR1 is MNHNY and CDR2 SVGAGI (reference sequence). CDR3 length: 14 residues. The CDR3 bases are TGTGCCAGCCACAGATCCAGTGATCATCAGCCCCAGCATTTT. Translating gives CASHRSSDHQPQHF.

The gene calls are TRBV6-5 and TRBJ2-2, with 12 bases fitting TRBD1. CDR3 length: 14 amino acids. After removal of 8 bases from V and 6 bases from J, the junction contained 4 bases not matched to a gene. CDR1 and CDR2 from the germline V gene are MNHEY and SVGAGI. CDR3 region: CASGDRGRAGELFF. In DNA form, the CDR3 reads TGTGCCAGCGGGGACAGGGGGCGGGCCGGGGAGCTGTTTTTT.

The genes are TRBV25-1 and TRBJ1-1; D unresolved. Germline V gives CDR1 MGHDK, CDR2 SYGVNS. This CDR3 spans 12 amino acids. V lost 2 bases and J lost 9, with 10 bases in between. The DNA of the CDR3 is TGTGCCAGCAGTGAACGAGGCACCCAAGCTTTCTTT. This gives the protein CASSERGTQAFF.

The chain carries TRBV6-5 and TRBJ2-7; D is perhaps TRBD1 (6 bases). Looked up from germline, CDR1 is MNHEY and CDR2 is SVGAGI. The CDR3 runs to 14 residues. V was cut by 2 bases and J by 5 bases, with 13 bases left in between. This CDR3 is CASSYRGKTHEQYF. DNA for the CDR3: TGTGCCAGCAGTTACAGGGGGAAAACACACGAGCAGTACTTC.

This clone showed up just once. Here the CDR3 reads CASSLTSGRGHEQFF. The CDR3 bases are TGTGCCAGCAGCCTGACTAGCGGGAGGGGTCATGAGCAGTTCTTC. The chain uses TRBV5-4 and TRBJ2-1; TRBD2 aligns across 14 bases. J gave up 8 bases and V 4 bases, and 5 bases lay outside the gene matches. This CDR3 region has 15 residues. Per the germline V gene, CDR1 is SGHNT and CDR2 is YYREEE (reference sequence). Filled out from reference TRBV5-4 and TRBJ2-1, the complete variable domain reads ETGVTQSPTHLIKTRGQQVTLRCSSQSGHNTVSWYQQALGQGPQFIFQYYREEENGRGNFPPRFSGLQFPNYSSELNVNALELDDSALYLCASSLTSGRGHEQFFGPGTRLTVL.

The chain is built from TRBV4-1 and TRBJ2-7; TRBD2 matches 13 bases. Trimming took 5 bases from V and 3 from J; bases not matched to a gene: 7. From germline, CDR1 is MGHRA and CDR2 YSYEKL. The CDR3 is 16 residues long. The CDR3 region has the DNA TGCGCCAGCAGCTCTGGGACTAGCGGGAACTTCTACGAGCAGTACTTC. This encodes CASSSGTSGNFYEQYF.